A selection of T cell receptor beta chains follows, all from one sample in a study of blood T cell repertoires in COVID-19. The repertoire was sequenced with immunoSEQ multiplex PCR; TCRdb's copy has only in-frame clones and lacks some. The top ten hold about 4% of the sample, which has about 280,000 clones, about 87% seen once. The sample comprised PBMCs or T cells enriched from blood (not recorded which). The receptors here all came from a woman in her thirties with acute COVID-19. Both conserved end residues are part of each CDR3. A D gene is named only where the DNA matches it firmly. Size is omitted from some rows. Given values are once, few, many or a class for expanded clones.

J | size | D | V | CDR3 | DNA
TRBJ2-1 | . | TRBD2 | TRBV7-9 | CASIAGDVVNEQFF | TGTGCCAGCATAGCGGGAGACGTAGTAAATGAGCAGTTCTTC
TRBJ2-1 | few | . | TRBV27 | CATSELRSGGNEQFF | TGTGCCACCTCGGAGCTGAGATCGGGTGGCAATGAGCAGTTCTTC
TRBJ1-2 | . | . | TRBV27 | CASNSRGFPLSFHGYTF | TGTGCCAGCAACTCGCGCGGGTTTCCCCTCTCATTCCATGGCTACACCTTC
TRBJ1-6 | . | . | TRBV20-1 | CSASTWTVNSPLHF | TGCAGTGCTAGTACCTGGACAGTAAATTCACCCCTCCACTTT
TRBJ2-1 | . | . | TRBV12-3/TRBV12-4 | CASSFLGGVEQFF | TGTGCCAGCAGTTTCTTGGGGGGAGTTGAGCAGTTCTTC
TRBJ2-7 | . | TRBD1 | TRBV18 | CASSPQGQGYEQYF | TGTGCCAGCTCACCTCAGGGACAGGGCTACGAGCAGTACTTC
TRBJ2-3 | . | TRBD1 | TRBV28 | CASSFPSAGGATDTQYF | TGTGCCAGCAGTTTCCCCTCGGCAGGGGGTGCGACAGATACGCAGTATTTT
TRBJ2-1 | . | TRBD2 | TRBV5-1 | CASSSPLAGGDEQFF | TGCGCCAGCAGCTCCCCCTTAGCGGGAGGGGATGAGCAGTTCTTC
TRBJ2-3 | . | . | TRBV27 | CASSLGLAQYF | TGTGCCAGCAGTTTAGGCCTCGCGCAGTATTTT
TRBJ2-7 | . | TRBD2 | TRBV27 | CASSLRVSASGSSYEQYF | TGTGCCAGCAGTTTACGGGTTTCGGCTAGCGGGAGCTCCTACGAGCAGTACTTC
TRBJ1-3 | once | TRBD1 | TRBV7-9 | CASSSQGLSGNTIYF | TGTGCCAGCAGCTCACAGGGGCTCTCTGGAAACACCATATATTTT
TRBJ1-1 | . | TRBD1 | TRBV20-1 | CSASLGQKNTEAFF | TGCAGTGCTAGTTTGGGACAGAAGAACACTGAAGCTTTCTTT
TRBJ2-3 | once | TRBD2 | TRBV27 | CASKPKPDSASTGGDTQYF | TGTGCCAGCAAACCCAAGCCTGACAGCGCTTCCACGGGAGGAGATACGCAGTATTTT
TRBJ1-1 | . | . | TRBV2 | CASSEDRAMNTEAFF | TGTGCCAGCAGTGAAGACAGAGCTATGAACACTGAAGCTTTCTTT
TRBJ1-5 | few | . | TRBV28 | CASSFLGSQPQHF | TGTGCCAGCAGTTTCCTGGGGAGTCAGCCCCAGCATTTT
TRBJ2-3 | . | TRBD1 | TRBV10-3 | CAISLDRGSNTQYF | TGTGCCATCAGCCTCGACAGGGGGTCGAATACGCAGTATTTT
TRBJ2-5 | once | . | TRBV5-1 | CASSLHVNGETQYF | TGCGCCAGCAGCTTGCACGTCAACGGGGAGACCCAGTACTTC
TRBJ1-2 | . | . | TRBV5-4 | CASSSSTTVSYGYTF | TGTGCCAGCAGCTCATCGACTACAGTTTCCTATGGCTACACCTTC
TRBJ1-4 | once | . | TRBV2 | CASKGQTIATNEKLFF | TGTGCCAGCAAAGGACAGACTATTGCAACTAATGAAAAACTGTTTTTT
TRBJ2-1 | once | . | TRBV28 | CASSTRDEQFF | TGTGCCAGCAGTACTAGGGATGAGCAGTTCTTC